The 3 T cell receptor beta chains below all came from one sample that was sequenced in a study of blood T cell repertoires in COVID-19. Only in-frame clones appear in the TCRdb table, and some are missing; sequencing was by immunoSEQ multiplex PCR. This sample has about 25,000 clones, with roughly 80% found just once. The sequencing sample was made of peripheral blood. The receptors were gathered from a man aged 80 or over with active or convalescent COVID-19.

The chain has TRBV11-3 and TRBJ2-1; 10 nucleotides line up with TRBD1. The germline gives CDR1 SGHNT, CDR2 YENEEA. V was clipped by 4 bases and J by 7 bases; unmatched bases: 13. There are 17 residues in the CDR3. The CDR3 DNA reads as TGTGCCAGCAGCTCCGGGACAGGGGCGATTGGTAGTAATGAGCAGTTCTTC. This sequence encodes CASSSGTGAIGSNEQFF.

The rearrangement links TRBV5-4 to TRBJ2-1; D is perhaps TRBD1 (6 bases). Germline V gene data show CDR1 as SGHNT and CDR2 as YYREEE (reference sequence). The CDR3 extends over 13 amino acids. Trimming cost V 1 base and J 6 bases, with 8 bases left between them. The DNA of the CDR3 is TGTGCCAGCAGCTTGCAGGGGAGCAATGAGCAGTTCTTC. It yields the protein CASSLQGSNEQFF.

J is TRBJ2-5 and V is TRBV19; 9 bases are a match to TRBD2. V lost 6 bases and J lost 3; bases outside the gene matches: 11. Looked up from germline, CDR1 is LNHDA and CDR2 is SQIVND (reference sequence). The CDR3 is 16 residues long. CDR3 DNA: TGTGCCAGTAGGGGGGGCGCTAGCGGGGTAGAAGAGACCCAGTACTTC. Translated: CASRGGASGVEETQYF. Drawing the rest from reference TRBV19 and TRBJ2-5, the complete variable domain is DGGITQSPKYLFRKEGQNVTLSCEQNLNHDAMYWYRQDPGQGLRLIYYSQIVNDFQKGDIAEGYSVSREKKESFPLTVTSAQKNPTAFYLCASRGGASGVEETQYFGPGTRLLVL.